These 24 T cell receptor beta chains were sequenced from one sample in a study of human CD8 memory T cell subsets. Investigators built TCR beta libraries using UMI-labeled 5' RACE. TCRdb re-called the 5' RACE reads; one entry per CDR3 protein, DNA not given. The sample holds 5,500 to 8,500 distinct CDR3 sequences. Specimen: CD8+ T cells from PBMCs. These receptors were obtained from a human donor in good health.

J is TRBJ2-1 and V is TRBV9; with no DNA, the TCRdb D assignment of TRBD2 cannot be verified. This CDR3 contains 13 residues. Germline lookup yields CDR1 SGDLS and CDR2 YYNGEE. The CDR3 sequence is CASSWGDPDEQFF.

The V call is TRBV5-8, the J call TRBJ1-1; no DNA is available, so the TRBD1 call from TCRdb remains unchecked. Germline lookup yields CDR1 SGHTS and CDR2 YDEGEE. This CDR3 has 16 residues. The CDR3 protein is CASSLSVTGMNTEAFF.

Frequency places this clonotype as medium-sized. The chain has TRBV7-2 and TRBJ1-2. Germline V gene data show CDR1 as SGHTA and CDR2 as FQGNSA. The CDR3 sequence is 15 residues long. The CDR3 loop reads CASSPMTGGQYGYTF.

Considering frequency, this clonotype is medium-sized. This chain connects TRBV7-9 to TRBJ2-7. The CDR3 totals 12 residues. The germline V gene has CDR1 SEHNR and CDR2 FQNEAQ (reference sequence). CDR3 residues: CASSLAGLEQYF.

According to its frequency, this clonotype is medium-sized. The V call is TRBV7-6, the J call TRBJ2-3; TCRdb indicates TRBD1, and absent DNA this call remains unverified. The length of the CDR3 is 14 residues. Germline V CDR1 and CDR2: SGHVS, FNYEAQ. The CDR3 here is CASSFGTGTDTQYF.

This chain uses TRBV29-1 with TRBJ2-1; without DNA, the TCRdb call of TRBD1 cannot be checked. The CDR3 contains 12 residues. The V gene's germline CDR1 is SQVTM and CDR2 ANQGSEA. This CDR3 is CSAGTGLNEQFF.

The CDR3 region is CASSLPGAYEQYF. The genes are TRBV7-9 and TRBJ2-7; the TRBD1 assignment by TCRdb is unverifiable without DNA. The CDR3 has 13 amino acids. Germline CDR1 and CDR2: SEHNR and FQNEAQ (reference sequence).

The CDR3 protein is CSAETSGTSYEQYF. V and J are TRBV20-1 and TRBJ2-7; TCRdb gives TRBD2 as the D gene, but with no DNA this cannot be confirmed. Germline lookup yields CDR1 DFQATT and CDR2 SNEGSKA (reference sequence). CDR3 length equals 14 residues.

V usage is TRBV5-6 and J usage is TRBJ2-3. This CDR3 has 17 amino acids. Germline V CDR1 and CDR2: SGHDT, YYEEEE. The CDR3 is CASSLANGFASTDTQYF.

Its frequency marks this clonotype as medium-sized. The CDR3 reads CASSQARQGNSPLHF. The rearrangement uses TRBV4-1 and TRBJ1-6; there is no DNA to check the TCRdb D call of TRBD1. This CDR3 comprises 15 residues. Germline CDR1 and CDR2: MGHRA and YSYEKL.

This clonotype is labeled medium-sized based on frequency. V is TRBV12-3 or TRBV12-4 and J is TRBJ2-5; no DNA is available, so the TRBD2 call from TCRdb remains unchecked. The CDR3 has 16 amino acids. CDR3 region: CASSSPAKVYQETQYF.

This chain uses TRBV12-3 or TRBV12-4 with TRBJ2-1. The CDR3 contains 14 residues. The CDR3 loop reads CASPQDSSYNEQFF.

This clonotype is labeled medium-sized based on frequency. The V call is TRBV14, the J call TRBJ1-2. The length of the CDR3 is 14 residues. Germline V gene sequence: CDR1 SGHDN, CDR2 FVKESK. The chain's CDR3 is CASSPGASLYGYTF.

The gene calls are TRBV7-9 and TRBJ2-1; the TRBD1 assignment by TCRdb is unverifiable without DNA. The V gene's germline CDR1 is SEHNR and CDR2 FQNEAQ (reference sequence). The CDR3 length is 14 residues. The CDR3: CASSSRDRPDEQFF.

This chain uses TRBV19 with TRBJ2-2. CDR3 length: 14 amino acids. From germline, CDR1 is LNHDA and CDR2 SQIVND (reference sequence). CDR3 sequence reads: CASSIGSWTGELFF.

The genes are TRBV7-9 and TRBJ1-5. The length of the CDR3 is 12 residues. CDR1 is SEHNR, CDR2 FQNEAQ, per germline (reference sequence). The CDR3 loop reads CASSLGSQPQHF.

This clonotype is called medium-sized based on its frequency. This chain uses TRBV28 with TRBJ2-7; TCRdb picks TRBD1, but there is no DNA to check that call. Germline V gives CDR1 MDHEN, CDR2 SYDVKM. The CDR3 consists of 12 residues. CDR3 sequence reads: CASTSLGPEQYF.

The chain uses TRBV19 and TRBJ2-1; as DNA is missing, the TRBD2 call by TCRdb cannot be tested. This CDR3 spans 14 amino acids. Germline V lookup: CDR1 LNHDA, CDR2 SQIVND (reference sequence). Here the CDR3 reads CASSILTGGDEQFF.

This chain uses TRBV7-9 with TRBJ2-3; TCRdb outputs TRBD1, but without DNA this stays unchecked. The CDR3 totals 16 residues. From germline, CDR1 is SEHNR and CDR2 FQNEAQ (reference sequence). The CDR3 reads CASSTRTGASTDTQYF.

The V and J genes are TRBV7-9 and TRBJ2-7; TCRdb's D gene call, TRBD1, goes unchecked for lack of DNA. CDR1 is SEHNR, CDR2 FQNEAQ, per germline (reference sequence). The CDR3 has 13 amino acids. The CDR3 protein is CASSLSPASEQYF. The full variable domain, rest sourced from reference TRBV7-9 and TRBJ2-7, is DTGVSQNPRHKITKRGQNVTFRCDPISEHNRLYWYRQTLGQGPEFLTYFQNEAQLEKSRLLSDRFSAERPKGSFSTLEIQRTEQGDSAMYLCASSLSPASEQYFGPGTRLTVT.

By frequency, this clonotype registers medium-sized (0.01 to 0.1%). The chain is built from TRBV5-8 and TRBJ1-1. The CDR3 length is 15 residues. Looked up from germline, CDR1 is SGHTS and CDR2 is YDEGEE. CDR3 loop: CASSMRLRENTEAFF.

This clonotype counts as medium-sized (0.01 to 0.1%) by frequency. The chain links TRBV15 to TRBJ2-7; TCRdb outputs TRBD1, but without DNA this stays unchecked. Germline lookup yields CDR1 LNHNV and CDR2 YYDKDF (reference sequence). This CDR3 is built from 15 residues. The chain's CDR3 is CATSSPQGPTYEQYF.

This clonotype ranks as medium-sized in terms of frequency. CDR3 region: CASSKLAGGDEQFF. This chain connects TRBV7-8 to TRBJ2-1; TCRdb lists TRBD2, though no DNA is available to test this call. Germline CDR1 and CDR2: SGHVS and FQNEAQ. The CDR3 extends over 14 amino acids.

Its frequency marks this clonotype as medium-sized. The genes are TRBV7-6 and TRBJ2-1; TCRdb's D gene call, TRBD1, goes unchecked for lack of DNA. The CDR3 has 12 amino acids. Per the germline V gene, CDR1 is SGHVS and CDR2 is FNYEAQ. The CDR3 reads CASSSTGDEQFF.